Following are 28 T cell receptor beta chains from one sample sequenced in a study of Tregs in tolerant kidney transplant recipients. Data came from immunoSEQ multiplex PCR; TCRdb stores just in-frame clones and leaves some out. The sample yields about 77,000 clones, roughly 98% seen once. The sample here was CD4+ T cells from blood, taken before the transplant. The source is a human donor who received a combined kidney and bone marrow transplant.

V and J are TRBV11-2 and TRBJ2-1; 8 bases are a match to TRBD2. CDR3 length: 14 amino acids. Germline-derived CDR1 and CDR2 are SGHAT and FQNNGV. V shed 5 bases and J 8 bases; nucleotides not matched to a gene: 8. The CDR3, as DNA: TGTGCCAGCAGCCGTGTGGCGGGGGGTGATGAGCAGTTCTTC. This gives the protein CASSRVAGGDEQFF.

This clone was seen a single time. The rearrangement uses TRBV5-1 and TRBJ2-3, with 13 bases that match TRBD2. CDR1 is SGHRS and CDR2 is YFSETQ in the germline V gene. J was trimmed by 3 bases and V by 3 bases; bases with no gene match: 7. This CDR3 is built from 17 residues. CDR3 in DNA: TGCGCCAGCAGCTGGGGACTAGCGGGGAGGAGAACAGATACGCAGTATTTT. It yields the protein CASSWGLAGRRTDTQYF.

V gene TRBV21-1 combines with J gene TRBJ2-7; TRBD1 reflects the table's D call only, with no check against the DNA. TRBV21-1 is recorded as a pseudogene. The CDR3 totals 16 residues. The chain's CDR3 is CASSSGFGTGLYEQYF. In nucleotides, the CDR3 is TGTGCCAGCAGCTCAGGATTCGGGACAGGTTTGTACGAGCAGTACTTC.

The chain carries TRBV29-1 and TRBJ1-1; a possible D gene is TRBD1 (5 bases). The CDR3 length is 13 residues. Germline loops: CDR1 SQVTM, CDR2 ANQGSEA. Trimming shortened V by 4 bases and J by 3 bases, and 12 bases separated the two germline ends. In nucleotides, the CDR3 is TGCAGCGTTGGGCAGGGACTCGACACTGAAGCTTTCTTT. Its protein is CSVGQGLDTEAFF. Drawing the rest from reference TRBV29-1 and TRBJ1-1, the complete variable domain is SAVISQKPSRDICQRGTSLTIQCQVDSQVTMMFWYRQQPGQSLTLIATANQGSEATYESGFVIDKFPISRPNLTFSTLTVSNMSPEDSSIYLCSVGQGLDTEAFFGQGTRLTVV.

In regard to this clone: Relative to the germline gene, one junction end is altered; a read error may explain this. This sequence joins TRBV25-1 and TRBJ2-7; D is unclear. CDR1 is MGHDK, CDR2 SYGVNS, per germline. The CDR3 has 11 amino acids. The CDR3 bases are TGTGCCGGCAGTCGCGGTAACGAGCAGTACTTC. It encodes CAGSRGNEQYF.

The CDR3 DNA sequence: TGTGCCAGCAGTCAGACAGGGGACTACGAGCAGTACTTC. Protein: CASSQTGDYEQYF. The chain has TRBV14 and TRBJ2-7, with 8 bases fitting TRBD1. CDR1 SGHDN and CDR2 FVKESK come from the germline V gene. J lost 3 bases, V lost 6 bases, and 4 bases had no gene match. The CDR3 consists of 13 residues.

The chain employs TRBV5-4 and TRBJ2-3, with TRBD2 matching 11 bases. Germline V gives CDR1 SGHNT, CDR2 YYREEE (reference sequence). With 4 bases clipped from V and 4 bases from J, the junction kept 8 bases outside the gene matches. The CDR3 spans 16 residues. This CDR3 is CASSRVTSGGPDTQYF. CDR3 coding DNA: TGTGCCAGCAGCAGGGTTACTAGCGGGGGCCCAGATACGCAGTATTTT.

This chain uses TRBV7-2 with TRBJ2-3; 7 bases are shared with TRBD1. The CDR3 sequence is 17 residues long. The germline V gene has CDR1 SGHTA and CDR2 FQGNSA. Unmatched junction bases numbered 11, after V lost 5 bases and J lost 0 bases. For the CDR3, the DNA is TGTGCCAGCAGCCAGGTGGGGACAGTTCTCAGCACAGATACGCAGTATTTT. Translating it yields CASSQVGTVLSTDTQYF.

V usage is TRBV25-1 and J usage is TRBJ2-5; TRBD2 agrees at 11 bases. In germline, CDR1 is MGHDK, CDR2 SYGVNS. V dropped 7 bases and J dropped 0; count of bases not matched to a gene: 4. CDR3 length: 15 residues. This CDR3 reads CASTRTSGYQETQYF. For the CDR3, the DNA is TGTGCCAGCACTAGGACTAGCGGGTACCAAGAGACCCAGTACTTC.

The V and J genes are TRBV2 and TRBJ2-1; tentative D call: TRBD1 (6 bases). Germline assignment: CDR1 SNHLY and CDR2 FYNNEI. The CDR3 is made up of 16 amino acids. V was cut by 5 bases and J by 2 bases, with 16 bases left in between. For the CDR3, the DNA is TGTGCCAGCAGTCCCCCCCCACAGGGAACCTACAATGAGCAGTTCTTC. Its translation is CASSPPPQGTYNEQFF.

The gene calls are TRBV30 and TRBJ1-5; a possible D gene is TRBD1 (5 bases). This CDR3 region has 13 residues. The V gene lost 1 base and the J gene lost 5 bases, with 9 bases spanning the gap. The V gene's germline CDR1 is GTSNPN and CDR2 SVGIG (reference sequence). The CDR3 region is CAWSDRGYQPQHF. CDR3 in DNA: TGTGCCTGGAGTGATCGGGGGTATCAGCCCCAGCATTTT.

This sequence joins TRBV29-1 and TRBJ2-3; 10 bases agree with TRBD2. From germline, CDR1 is SQVTM and CDR2 ANQGSEA. V was pared by 5 bases and J by 0 bases, with 5 bases of the junction left unmatched. The CDR3 covers 15 residues. CDR3 nucleotides: TGCAGCGTTTCGCCTAGCGGGGGAAGCACAGATACGCAGTATTTT. Translated, it gives CSVSPSGGSTDTQYF.

This chain links TRBV7-2 with TRBJ2-3; 10 positions match TRBD2. This CDR3 has 19 amino acids. Germline V gene lookup returns CDR1 SGHTA and CDR2 FQGNSA. J lost 2 bases, V lost 4 bases, and 15 bases had no gene match. The CDR3 region is CASSSPVLAGALNTDTQYF. The CDR3 region has the DNA TGTGCCAGCAGCTCTCCCGTTCTAGCGGGGGCGTTAAACACAGATACGCAGTATTTT.

The chain has TRBV5-1 and TRBJ1-1; D is undetermined. This CDR3 contains 15 residues. Germline V gene sequence: CDR1 SGHRS, CDR2 YFSETQ. V was trimmed by 0 bases and J by 4 bases, leaving 13 bases between them. CDR3 protein: CASSLAGGYGTEAFF. In DNA, the CDR3 is TGCGCCAGCAGCTTGGCCGGAGGGTACGGCACTGAAGCTTTCTTT.

This chain joins TRBV5-1 and TRBJ1-1; 7 nucleotides line up with TRBD1. Looked up from germline, CDR1 is SGHRS and CDR2 is YFSETQ. The CDR3 is made up of 14 amino acids. J lost 6 bases, V lost 2 bases, and 7 bases had no gene match. CDR3 nucleotide sequence: TGCGCCAGCAGCTTAATCCGGGACAGTGCTGAAGCTTTCTTT. Its protein product is CASSLIRDSAEAFF.

The gene calls are TRBV15 and TRBJ1-1; no clear D gene. CDR3 length: 14 residues. Between the trimmed V and J ends, which lost 0 bases and 5 bases, there was a span of 10 bases. From germline, CDR1 is LNHNV and CDR2 YYDKDF (reference sequence). The CDR3 sequence: CATSRDPGRTEAFF. The CDR3 DNA reads as TGTGCCACCAGCAGAGATCCGGGGAGGACTGAAGCTTTCTTT.

The CDR3 DNA is TGTGCCAGCAGCCGGGAGGGGGGTAATTCACCCCTCCACTTT. Amino acids: CASSREGGNSPLHF. The chain joins TRBV7-9 to TRBJ1-6; weak D call: TRBD1 (6 bases). This CDR3 has 14 amino acids. Germline CDR1 SEHNR, CDR2 FQNEAQ (reference sequence). V lost 5 bases to trimming and J lost 6 bases, with 11 bases between them.

The rearrangement joins TRBV12-5 to TRBJ2-1; possibly TRBD2 for D (6 bases). The V end lost 5 bases, the J end lost 1 base, and 21 bases lay between the germline ends. CDR1 LGHNT and CDR2 FRNRAP come from the germline V gene. This CDR3 is built from 18 residues. The CDR3 reads CASGLRSGRITSYNEQFF. The CDR3 DNA is TGTGCTAGTGGTCTACGGAGTGGGAGGATTACTTCCTACAATGAGCAGTTCTTC.

V and J are TRBV27 and TRBJ1-2; 9 bases map to TRBD1. The germline V gene has CDR1 MNHEY and CDR2 SMNVEV (reference sequence). With V trimmed by 5 bases and J by 8 bases, 9 bases remained unmatched. The CDR3 has 14 residues. As DNA, the CDR3 is TGTGCCAGCAGTGAGCGGGACAGGGTTTCCGGCTACACCTTC. Translating gives CASSERDRVSGYTF.

This chain uses TRBV4-1 with TRBJ1-2; 8 bases map to TRBD1. The CDR3 length is 13 residues. Trimming took 4 bases from V and 8 from J; bases not matched to a gene: 6. CDR1 is MGHRA and CDR2 is YSYEKL in the germline V gene. DNA for the CDR3: TGCGCCAGCAGCCCCCAGGGGGCGCGGGGCTACACCTTC. Translation: CASSPQGARGYTF.

The chain is built from TRBV5-1 and TRBJ2-1; TRBD2 matches 9 bases. Germline V CDR1 and CDR2: SGHRS, YFSETQ. Trimming removed 0 bases from V and 3 bases from J; junction bases left unmatched: 1. The CDR3 extends over 15 amino acids. This CDR3 is CASSLEAGGYNEQFF. The CDR3, as DNA: TGCGCCAGCAGCTTGGAAGCGGGAGGCTACAATGAGCAGTTCTTC.

This chain joins TRBV10-3 and TRBJ2-1; tentative D call: TRBD2 (6 bases). Germline loops: CDR1 ENHRY, CDR2 SYGVKD. The CDR3 consists of 12 residues. V dropped 8 bases and J dropped 5 bases, with 10 bases sitting between them. The CDR3 spells CAISRGDNEQFF. The CDR3 region has the DNA TGTGCCATCTCCCGCGGGGACAATGAGCAGTTCTTC.

This chain connects TRBV19 to TRBJ1-5, with no clear D. Germline lookup yields CDR1 LNHDA and CDR2 SQIVND (reference sequence). Trimming took off 3 bases at V and 7 bases at J, with 7 bases between the two ends. This CDR3 spans 12 amino acids. CDR3 coding DNA: TGTGCCAGTAGTATGCAGGAACAGCCCCAGCATTTT. It yields the protein CASSMQEQPQHF.

The V call is TRBV19, the J call TRBJ1-1; D remains unclear. The germline V and J ends were trimmed by 3 bases and 5 bases, with 7 bases remaining between them. The length of the CDR3 is 12 residues. Germline CDR1 is LNHDA and CDR2 is SQIVND (reference sequence). The CDR3, as DNA: TGTGCCAGTAGTATTAGAGGAACTGAAGCTTTCTTT. Translation gives CASSIRGTEAFF.

This chain connects TRBV28 to TRBJ1-2, with D possibly TRBD1 on 6 matching bases. Trimming removed 7 bases at V and 2 bases at J, with 11 bases between. The CDR3 runs 13 residues. Per germline, CDR1 MDHEN and CDR2 SYDVKM. The CDR3 DNA sequence: TGTGCCAGCACCCTAGGACAGAACTATGGCTACACCTTC. Protein sequence: CASTLGQNYGYTF.

The gene calls are TRBV7-3 and TRBJ2-1, with a weak D call TRBD2 (5 bases). Germline V gives CDR1 SGHTA, CDR2 FQGTGA. This CDR3 is built from 16 residues. Trimming left V 1 base short and J 7 bases short, with 17 bases between. The DNA of the CDR3 is TGTGCCAGCAGCTTAATCCCTGGACTGCCACGGAATGAGCAGTTCTTC. Protein product: CASSLIPGLPRNEQFF.

The V gene is TRBV28, the J gene TRBJ1-5; TRBD1 agrees at 9 bases. Germline V gene sequence: CDR1 MDHEN, CDR2 SYDVKM. The junction had 12 bases not matched to a gene; V was cut back by 6 bases and J by 0 bases. The CDR3 has 18 residues. CDR3 DNA sequence: TGTGCCAGCAGCTTAATGGGACAGGGTTCATATAGCAATCAGCCCCAGCATTTT. Encoded protein: CASSLMGQGSYSNQPQHF.

The rearrangement links TRBV25-1 to TRBJ1-4, with TRBD1 matching 9 bases. The CDR3 runs to 17 residues. Per the germline V gene, CDR1 is MGHDK and CDR2 is SYGVNS. V was clipped by 6 bases and J by 6 bases; unmatched bases: 14. The DNA of the CDR3 is TGTGCCAGCAGGGGGACAGGGTGGGCTTCGTCCTATGAAAAACTGTTTTTT. This gives the protein CASRGTGWASSYEKLFF.